These 17 T cell receptor beta chains were sequenced from one sample in a study of blood T cell repertoires in COVID-19 (dated by TCRdb to between 2020 and 2021). The method was the immunoSEQ multiplex PCR assay. This immuneACCESS table, as held by TCRdb, lists in-frame sequences with V and J called but not all clones. Of the missing ones, under half trace to an unresolved V gene in checked studies; the others have no known cause. This sample is represented by around 250,000 clones; 86% of them were singletons. The ten largest clones capture around 3% of the sample. Material for sequencing was peripheral blood. These receptors were collected from a woman aged 25-40 years with active or convalescent COVID-19.

This clone has just one count. J is TRBJ1-5 and V is TRBV6-5, with TRBD1 matching 8 bases. CDR1 is MNHEY and CDR2 is SVGAGI in the germline V gene. Trimming cost V 2 bases and J 5 bases; bases outside gene matches: 2. There are 14 residues in the CDR3. CDR3 nucleotide sequence: TGTGCCAGCAGTTACGGACAGGGACATCAGCCCCAGCATTTT. Its protein is CASSYGQGHQPQHF.

The chain uses TRBV6-5 and TRBJ1-5, with 9 bases that match TRBD1. In germline, CDR1 is MNHEY, CDR2 SVGAGI. The V and J ends lost 4 bases and 7 bases, in that order; junction bases with no gene match: 8. This CDR3 comprises 15 residues. The CDR3 bases are TGTGCCAGCAGTTTGGGACAGGGAGGACGGCAGCCCCAGCATTTT. This codes for CASSLGQGGRQPQHF.

As DNA, the CDR3 is TGTGCCACCAGTGCCCCCTTGGGCCAACGGGGCACCGGGGAGCTGTTTTTT. Its protein is CATSAPLGQRGTGELFF. The chain joins TRBV24-1 to TRBJ2-2; D is possibly TRBD2 (5 bases). Germline-derived CDR1 and CDR2 are KGHDR and SFDVKD. Trimming took off 5 bases at V and 4 bases at J, with 19 bases between the two ends. The CDR3 consists of 17 residues.

This chain links TRBV28 with TRBJ2-5; 9 bases match TRBD2. The ends lost 3 bases at V and 4 bases at J; junction bases unmatched: 6. This CDR3 has 15 amino acids. Per germline, CDR1 MDHEN and CDR2 SYDVKM. The CDR3 DNA reads TGTGCCAGCAGTTTGCGGGGGGGTGGCCTAGAGACCCAGTACTTC. As protein: CASSLRGGGLETQYF.

This sequence joins TRBV6-2 or TRBV6-3 and TRBJ2-7, with no clear D. CDR1 MNHEY and CDR2 SVGEGT come from the germline V gene. V was shortened by 4 bases and J by 0 bases, with 19 bases between the two germline ends. This CDR3 has 17 residues. CDR3 nucleotides: TGTGCCAGCAGTTTACCTATATCGTTAGCCGGCTCCTACGAGCAGTACTTC. It codes for CASSLPISLAGSYEQYF.

The CDR3 nucleotides are TGTGCCAGCTCAGCGGGCCCGAACCCCGGAAACACCATATATTTT. This sequence encodes CASSAGPNPGNTIYF. The chain recombines TRBV18 with TRBJ1-3; D is ambiguous. Germline lookup yields CDR1 KGHSH and CDR2 LQKENI. This CDR3 region has 15 residues. The ends were cut back, 5 bases at V and 4 bases at J, with 15 bases in the middle.

This clone was counted a single time. The genes are TRBV19 and TRBJ2-1; 7 bases map to TRBD1. In germline, CDR1 is LNHDA, CDR2 SQIVND (reference sequence). There are 14 residues in the CDR3. Losses at the gene ends were 4 bases for V and 7 bases for J; bases not matched to a gene: 7. This chain's CDR3 is CASSTPGGLNEQFF. DNA of the CDR3: TGTGCCAGTAGTACTCCAGGGGGTTTGAATGAGCAGTTCTTC.

The chain links TRBV7-2 to TRBJ2-1, with 12 bases aligning to TRBD1. The CDR3 is made up of 15 amino acids. Germline V gene lookup returns CDR1 SGHTA and CDR2 FQGNSA. V lost 4 bases, J lost 8 bases, and 6 bases stayed unmatched. CDR3 amino acids: CASSSGTGGADEQFF. CDR3 coding DNA: TGTGCCAGCAGCTCCGGGACAGGGGGCGCGGATGAGCAGTTCTTC.

This clone showed up just once. This chain links TRBV9 with TRBJ1-1; no clear D gene. This CDR3 comprises 13 residues. V shed 1 base and J shed 1 base, with 5 bases lying between them. Germline V gives CDR1 SGDLS, CDR2 YYNGEE. This CDR3 is CASSVRGNTEAFF. In DNA, the CDR3 is TGTGCCAGCAGCGTACGGGGGAACACTGAAGCTTTCTTT.

This chain links TRBV18 with TRBJ2-3; perhaps TRBD2 as D (5 bases). V was clipped by 3 bases and J by 0 bases, with 13 bases between them. The CDR3 sequence is 16 residues long. Germline V lookup: CDR1 KGHSH, CDR2 LQKENI. The CDR3 sequence is CASSPQVGKSTDTQYF. CDR3 bases: TGTGCCAGCTCACCCCAGGTCGGGAAGAGCACAGATACGCAGTATTTT.

The count of this clone is one. The V call is TRBV6-2 or TRBV6-3, the J call TRBJ1-2; D unclear. CDR3 length: 15 residues. From germline, CDR1 is MNHEY and CDR2 SVGEGT. The V end was cut by 6 bases, the J end by 3 bases, with 17 bases between. This CDR3 reads CASSSPDRAYYGYTF. In nucleotides, the CDR3 is TGTGCCAGCAGCTCTCCCGATAGAGCTTACTATGGCTACACCTTC.

V usage is TRBV18 and J usage is TRBJ2-7; 7 bases line up with TRBD1. Germline CDR1 KGHSH, CDR2 LQKENI. This CDR3 comprises 16 residues. Trimming took 1 base from V and 4 from J; bases not matched to a gene: 10. The CDR3 is CASSPQGATRRYEQYF. CDR3 bases: TGTGCCAGCTCACCACAGGGGGCAACAAGAAGATACGAGCAGTACTTC.

The rearrangement uses TRBV20-1 and TRBJ1-4; no firm D call. With 7 bases removed from V and 7 bases from J, the gap between germline ends came to 10 bases. This CDR3 is 11 amino acids long. Germline V gene lookup returns CDR1 DFQATT and CDR2 SNEGSKA (reference sequence). CDR3 region: CSVSLGEKLFF. CDR3 in DNA: TGCAGTGTATCTCTAGGTGAAAAACTGTTTTTT.

V usage is TRBV7-3 and J usage is TRBJ2-5; perhaps TRBD2 as D (5 bases). V lost 5 bases, J lost 6 bases, and 13 bases lay in between. The V gene's germline CDR1 is SGHTA and CDR2 FQGTGA. The CDR3 has 13 residues. CDR3 coding DNA: TGTGCCAGCAGCCAACTTGGAGGAAAGACCCAGTACTTC. Translated, it gives CASSQLGGKTQYF.

V gene TRBV10-3 combines with J gene TRBJ1-1; D uncertain. Trimming took off 10 bases at V and 1 base at J, with 22 bases between the two ends. Germline V CDR1 and CDR2: ENHRY, SYGVKD. This CDR3 region has 16 residues. CDR3 in amino acids: CATLEPQIRGNTEAFF. The CDR3 DNA follows: TGTGCCACCCTCGAGCCCCAGATCCGAGGGAACACTGAAGCTTTCTTT.

The chain joins TRBV19 to TRBJ2-1; D is perhaps TRBD2 (5 bases). V was pared by 7 bases and J by 0 bases, with 19 bases between. CDR1 and CDR2 from the germline V gene are LNHDA and SQIVND (reference sequence). The CDR3 runs to 17 residues. The DNA of the CDR3 is TGTGCCAGTATAAAGCCCCCTAGCCCGAGCTCCTACAATGAGCAGTTCTTC. Encoded protein: CASIKPPSPSSYNEQFF.

V is TRBV30 and J is TRBJ1-2; 9 bases align to TRBD1. The CDR3 is made up of 16 amino acids. The germline CDR1 and CDR2 sequences are GTSNPN and SVGIG (reference sequence). V dropped 7 bases and J dropped 1; count of bases not matched to a gene: 13. This CDR3 reads CASFFGQGTYNYGYTF. The CDR3 DNA follows: TGTGCCTCCTTTTTTGGACAGGGGACATATAACTATGGCTACACCTTC.